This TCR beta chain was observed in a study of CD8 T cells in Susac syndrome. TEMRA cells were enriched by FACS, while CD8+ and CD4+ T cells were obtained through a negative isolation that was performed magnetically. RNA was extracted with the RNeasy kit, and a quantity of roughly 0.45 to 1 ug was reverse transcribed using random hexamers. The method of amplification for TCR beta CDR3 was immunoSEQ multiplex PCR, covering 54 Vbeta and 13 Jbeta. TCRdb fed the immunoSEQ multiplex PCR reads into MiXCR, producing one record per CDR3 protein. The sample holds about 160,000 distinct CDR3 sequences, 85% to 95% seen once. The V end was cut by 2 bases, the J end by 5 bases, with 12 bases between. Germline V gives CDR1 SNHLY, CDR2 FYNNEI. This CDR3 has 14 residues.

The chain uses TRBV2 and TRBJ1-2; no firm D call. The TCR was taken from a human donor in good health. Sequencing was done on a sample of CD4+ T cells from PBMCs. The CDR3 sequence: CASSEIGEVYGYTF. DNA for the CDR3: TGTGCCAGCAGTGAAATCGGGGAAGTTTATGGCTACACCTTC.